This T cell receptor (beta chain) was sequenced in a study of T cell responses to AZD1222 COVID-19 vaccine. The overall study: Pooling covered second doses at about 4 or about 12 weeks.

Profiling relied on immunoSEQ multiplex PCR, and the TCRdb table lists in-frame clones only, not all of them. The table includes approximately 140,000 clones, about 93% detected once. The CDR3 contains 15 residues. V was clipped by 4 bases and J by 6 bases, with 16 bases between them. Germline V gene data show CDR1 as SGHTA and CDR2 as FQGTGA. About this clone: Its antigen is undetermined.

Study results and caveats: Epitopes outside B.1.351 and B.1.1.7 mutated regions reportedly drew nearly half of spike TCRs.

The rearrangement uses TRBV7-3 and TRBJ2-1, with D tentatively TRBD1 or TRBD2 (5 bases each). The specimen was peripheral blood, collected on day 0 of AZD1222 vaccination. The receptor comes from an adult in good health. This CDR3 reads CASSSKGTVPNEQFF. CDR3 sequence (DNA): TGTGCCAGCAGCTCGAAAGGGACCGTACCCAATGAGCAGTTCTTC.